The 2 T cell receptor beta chains presented below share a single source sample, sequenced in a study of shared clonotypes between healthy human individuals. Selected positively for CCR7 and CD45RO-negative, naive CD8 cells excluded terminally differentiated effector memory CD45RA+ cells. Assay used: immunoSEQ multiplex PCR; TCRdb lists only in-frame clones, some missing. The sample includes about 580,000 clones, roughly 98% of them seen just once. Specimen: naive CD8+ T cells sorted from blood. Receptors originate from a man aged 30 to 45 in good health.

The rearrangement uses TRBV29-1 and TRBJ2-1; D unresolved. Trimming removed 6 bases at V and 12 bases at J, with 24 bases between. CDR3 length: 14 residues. Germline V lookup: CDR1 SQVTM, CDR2 ANQGSEA. The CDR3 is CSVLGSANDITQFF. CDR3 nucleotides: TGCAGCGTACTCGGGTCCGCGAACGACATTACGCAGTTCTTC.

J is TRBJ2-3 and V is TRBV5-4; the match to TRBD2 covers 8 bases. The CDR3 is 15 residues long. The V gene end was trimmed by 4 bases and the J gene end by 10 bases; junction bases not matched to a gene: 14. Germline lookup yields CDR1 SGHNT and CDR2 YYREEE (reference sequence). CDR3 in amino acids: CASSLGLIAGMSQYF. The CDR3 coding sequence is TGTGCCAGCAGCCTTGGTTTAATAGCGGGAATGTCGCAGTATTTT.